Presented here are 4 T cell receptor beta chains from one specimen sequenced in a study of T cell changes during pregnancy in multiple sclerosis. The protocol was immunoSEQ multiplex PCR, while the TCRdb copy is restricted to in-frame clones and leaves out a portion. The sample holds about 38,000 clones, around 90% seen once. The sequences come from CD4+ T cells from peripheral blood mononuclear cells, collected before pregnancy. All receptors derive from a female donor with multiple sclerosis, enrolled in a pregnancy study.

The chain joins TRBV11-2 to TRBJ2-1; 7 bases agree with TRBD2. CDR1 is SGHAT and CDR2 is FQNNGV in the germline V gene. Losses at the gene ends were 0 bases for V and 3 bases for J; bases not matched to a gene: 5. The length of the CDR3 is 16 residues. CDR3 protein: CASSLESSGYYNEQFF. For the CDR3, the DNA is TGTGCCAGCAGCTTAGAGTCTAGCGGATACTACAATGAGCAGTTCTTC.

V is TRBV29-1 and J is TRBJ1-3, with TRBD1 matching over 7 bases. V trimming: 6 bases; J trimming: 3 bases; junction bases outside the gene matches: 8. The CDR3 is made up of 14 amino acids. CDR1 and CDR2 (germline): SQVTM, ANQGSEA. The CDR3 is CSVGEGANGNTIYF. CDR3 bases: TGCAGCGTAGGAGAGGGGGCTAATGGAAACACCATATATTTT.

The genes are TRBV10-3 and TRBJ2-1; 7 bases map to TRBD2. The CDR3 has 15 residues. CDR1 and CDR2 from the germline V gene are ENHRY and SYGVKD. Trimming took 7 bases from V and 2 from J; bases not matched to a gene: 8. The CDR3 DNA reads TGTGCCATCACGAAGGGCAGCGGGGCCTACAATGAGCAGTTCTTC. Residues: CAITKGSGAYNEQFF.

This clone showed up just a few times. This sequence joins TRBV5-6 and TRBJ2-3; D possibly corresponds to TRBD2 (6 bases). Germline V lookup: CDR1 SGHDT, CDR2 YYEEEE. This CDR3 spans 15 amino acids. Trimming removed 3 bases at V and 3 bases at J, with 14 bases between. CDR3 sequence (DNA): TGTGCCAGCAGCTATCCAGCAGGGAGGACAGATACGCAGTATTTT. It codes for CASSYPAGRTDTQYF.